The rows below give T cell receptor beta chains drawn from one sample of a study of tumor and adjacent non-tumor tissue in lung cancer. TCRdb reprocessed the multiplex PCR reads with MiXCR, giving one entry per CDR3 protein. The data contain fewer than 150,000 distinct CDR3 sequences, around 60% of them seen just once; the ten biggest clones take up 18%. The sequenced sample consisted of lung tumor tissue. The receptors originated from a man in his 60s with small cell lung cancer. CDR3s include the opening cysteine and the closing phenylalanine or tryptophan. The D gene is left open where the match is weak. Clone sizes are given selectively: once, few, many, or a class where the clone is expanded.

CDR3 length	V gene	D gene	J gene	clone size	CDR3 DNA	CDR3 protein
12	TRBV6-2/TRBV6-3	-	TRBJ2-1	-	TGTGCCAGCAGCCGTCTTCGGGCGCTCCGGGTCTTC	CASSRLRALRVF
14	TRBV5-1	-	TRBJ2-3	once	TGCGCCAGCAGCTTGGATTATTGGCCAGATACGCAGTATTTT	CASSLDYWPDTQYF
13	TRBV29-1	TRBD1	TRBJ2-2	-	TGCAGCATACAGACAGGGGGCACCGGGGAGCTGTTTTTT	CSIQTGGTGELFF
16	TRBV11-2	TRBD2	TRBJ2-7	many	TGTGCCAGCAGCTTCGACAGCGGGACTAGCTCCTACGAGCAGTACTTC	CASSFDSGTSSYEQYF
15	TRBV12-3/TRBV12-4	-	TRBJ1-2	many	TGTGCCAGCAGTTTAGCTTGGAGCAGAAACTATGGCTACACCTTC	CASSLAWSRNYGYTF
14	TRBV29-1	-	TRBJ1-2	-	TGCAGTGTTGTGGGTGACAGGAACTACTATGGCTACACCTTC	CSVVGDRNYYGYTF
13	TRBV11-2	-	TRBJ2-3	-	TGTGCCAGCAGCTATGGTAGCACAGATACGCAATATTTT	CASSYGSTDTQYF
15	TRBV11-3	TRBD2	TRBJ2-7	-	TGTGCCAGCAGTTTAGGCGAACTAGCGGGCTACGGGCAGTACTTC	CASSLGELAGYGQYF
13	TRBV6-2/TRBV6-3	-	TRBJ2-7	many	TGTGCCAGCAGTTGGGACACTTCCTACGAGCAGTACTTC	CASSWDTSYEQYF
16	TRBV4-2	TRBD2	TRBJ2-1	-	TGTGCCAGCAGCCAAGATACGACTAGCGACTACAATGAGCAGTTCTTC	CASSQDTTSDYNEQFF
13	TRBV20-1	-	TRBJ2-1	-	TGCAGTGCTAGACTGGTTTACGACAATGAGCAGTTCTTC	CSARLVYDNEQFF
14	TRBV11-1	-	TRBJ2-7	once	TGTGCCAACAGCTTAGGCAAGGGTGCCTACGAGCAGTACTTC	CANSLGKGAYEQYF
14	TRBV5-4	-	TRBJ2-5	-	TGTGCCAGCAGCTTGGCCAGGAGCGAAGAGGCCCAGTACTTC	CASSLARSEEAQYF
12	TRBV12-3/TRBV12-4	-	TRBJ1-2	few	TGTGCCAGCAGTACGACAGGCTATGGCTACACCTTC	CASSTTGYGYTF
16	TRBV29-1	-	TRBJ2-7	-	TGCAGCGTTGAAGATCGCGTCGGTTCGCCCTACTGCGAGCAGTACTTC	CSVEDRVGSPYCEQYF
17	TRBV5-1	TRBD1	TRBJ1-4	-	TGCGCCAGCAGCTTGCCGACAGGGAGGACTGGCAATGAAAAACTGTTTTTT	CASSLPTGRTGNEKLFF
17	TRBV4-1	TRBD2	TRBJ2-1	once	TGCGCCAGCAGCCAGCCAGTAGCGGGGGGACCTTACAATGAGGAGTTCTTC	CASSQPVAGGPYNEEFF
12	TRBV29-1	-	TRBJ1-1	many	TGCAGCGTGAGGGGGACGCGCACTGAAGCTTTCTTT	CSVRGTRTEAFF
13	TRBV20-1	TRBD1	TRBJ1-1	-	TGCAGTGCTTTGGGACAGTGGGGGACTGAAGCTTTCTTT	CSALGQWGTEAFF
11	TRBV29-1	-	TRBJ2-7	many	TGCAGCGTACGACACGGCTACGAGCAGTACTTC	CSVRHGYEQYF
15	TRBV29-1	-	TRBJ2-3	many	TGCAGCACTACTGTAGCCAAGGGGGGCACAGATACGCAGTATTTT	CSTTVAKGGTDTQYF
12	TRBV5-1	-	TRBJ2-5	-	TGCGCCAGCCGGGACCTCCAAGAGACCCAGTACTTC	CASRDLQETQYF
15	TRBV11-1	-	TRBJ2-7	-	TGTGCCAGCAGCTTAGCCTCGGGATACGATTACGAGCAGTACTTC	CASSLASGYDYEQYF
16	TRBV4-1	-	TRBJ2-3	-	TGCGCCAGCAGCCAAGAGGGGCTAACAGCCCCAGATACGCAGTATTTT	CASSQEGLTAPDTQYF
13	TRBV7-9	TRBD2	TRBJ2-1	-	TGTGCCAGCAGCTTAGTGGGAGGGAGTGAGCAGTTCTTC	CASSLVGGSEQFF
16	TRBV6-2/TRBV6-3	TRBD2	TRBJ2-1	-	TGTGCCAGCAGCCCCCCGGGACTAGCGAAATACAATGAGCAGTTCTTC	CASSPPGLAKYNEQFF
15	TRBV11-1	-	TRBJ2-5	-	TGTGCCAGCAGCTTAGCTCCCGGTGAGGTCAAGACCCAGTACTTC	CASSLAPGEVKTQYF
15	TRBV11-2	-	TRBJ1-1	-	TGTGCCTGCAACTTAACAGCAGGAATGAACAATGAAGCTTTCTTT	CACNLTAGMNNEAFF
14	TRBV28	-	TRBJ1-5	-	TGTGCCAGCAGTTTATTTAGGACCAATCAGCCCCAGCATTTT	CASSLFRTNQPQHF
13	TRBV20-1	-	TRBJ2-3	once	TGCAGTACTAGAGATCAAAGGGCAGATATGCAGTATTTT	CSTRDQRADMQYF
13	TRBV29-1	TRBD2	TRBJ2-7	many	TGCAGCGTTTTACTAGCGGGCGTCTACGAGCAGTACTTC	CSVLLAGVYEQYF
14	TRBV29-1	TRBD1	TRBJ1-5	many	TGCAGCGTGGGGGACAGGGGAAAAAATCAGCCCCAGCATTTT	CSVGDRGKNQPQHF
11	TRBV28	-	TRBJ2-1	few	TGTGCCAGCAGTTTGTTTGATGAGCAGTTCTTC	CASSLFDEQFF
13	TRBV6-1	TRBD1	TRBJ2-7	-	TGTGCCAGTAGTTCGACAGGGTCCTACGAGCAGTACTTC	CASSSTGSYEQYF
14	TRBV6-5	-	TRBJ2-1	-	TGTGCCAGCAGTTATGGCGGGGTGCCTAATGAGCAGTTCTTC	CASSYGGVPNEQFF
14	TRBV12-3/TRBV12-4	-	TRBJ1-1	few	TGTGCCAGCAGTTTCAATCGACGGAACACTGAAGCTTTCTTT	CASSFNRRNTEAFF
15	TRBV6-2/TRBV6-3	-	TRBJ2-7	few	TGTGCCAGCAGACCGGACACCCTTCTAAGTACGTATCAGTACTTC	CASRPDTLLSTYQYF
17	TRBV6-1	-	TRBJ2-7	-	TGTGCCAACAGTACCGGGTTCAGGGGGGCACGCGGGAACAAGCAGTACTTC	CANSTGFRGARGNKQYF
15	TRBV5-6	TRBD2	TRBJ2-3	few	TGTGCCAGCAGCGGGGGACTAGCGGGAGCTCGGACGCAGTATTTT	CASSGGLAGARTQYF
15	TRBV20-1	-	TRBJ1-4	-	TGCAGTGCCAAGGACACTTTTGCAACTAATGAAAAACTGTTTTTT	CSAKDTFATNEKLFF
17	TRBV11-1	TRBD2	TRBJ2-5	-	TGTGCCAGTAGCCCCCGGACTAGCGGGACCTACCAAGAGACCCTGTACTTC	CASSPRTSGTYQETLYF
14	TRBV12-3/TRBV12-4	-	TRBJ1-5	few	TGTGCCAGCAGTTTGTGGGTTTCGCGCCAGCCCCAGCATTTT	CASSLWVSRQPQHF